This is a list of T cell receptor beta chains from one sample in a study of T cell responses to AZD1222 COVID-19 vaccine. The protocol was immunoSEQ multiplex PCR, while the TCRdb copy is restricted to in-frame clones and leaves out a portion. The sample includes under 150,000 clones. Sequencing was carried out using peripheral blood. These receptors all come from an adult in good health. Both conserved end residues are part of each CDR3. A D gene is named only where the DNA matches it firmly.

d_gene: .
j_gene: TRBJ2-5
v_gene: TRBV4-1
CDR3aa: CASSPNSGTGETQYF
CDR3nt: TGCGCCAGCAGCCCCAACAGCGGGACAGGAGAGACCCAGTACTTC

d_gene: .
j_gene: TRBJ1-1
v_gene: TRBV19
CDR3aa: CASSPRYEGENTEAFF
CDR3nt: TGTGCCAGTAGTCCCCGTTATGAGGGGGAGAACACTGAAGCTTTCTTT

d_gene: TRBD1
j_gene: TRBJ1-5
v_gene: TRBV28
CDR3aa: CASRVFHLPMVTGRDQLQHF
CDR3nt: TGTGCCAGCAGAGTTTTCCACCTCCCTATGGTGACAGGGAGGGATCAGCTCCAGCATTTT

d_gene: TRBD1
j_gene: TRBJ2-2
v_gene: TRBV5-1
CDR3aa: CASSRDSRTALELFF
CDR3nt: TGCGCCAGCAGCCGGGACAGCCGGACCGCCCTTGAGCTGTTTTTT

d_gene: .
j_gene: TRBJ1-4
v_gene: TRBV4-1
CDR3aa: CASSLQDGEKLFF
CDR3nt: TGCGCCAGCAGCCTTCAAGACGGAGAAAAACTGTTTTTT

d_gene: TRBD1
j_gene: TRBJ1-1
v_gene: TRBV19
CDR3aa: CASSTRGTGLNTEAFF
CDR3nt: TGTGCCAGTAGTACCCGCGGGACAGGCTTGAACACTGAAGCTTTCTTT

d_gene: TRBD1
j_gene: TRBJ1-2
v_gene: TRBV7-9
CDR3aa: CASSFQRQGAGYGYTF
CDR3nt: TGTGCCAGCAGCTTCCAACGACAGGGGGCGGGTTATGGCTACACCTTC

d_gene: .
j_gene: TRBJ2-5
v_gene: TRBV3-1/TRBV3-2
CDR3aa: CASSQVMAGAGTQYF
CDR3nt: TGTGCCAGCAGCCAAGTGATGGCGGGGGCAGGGACCCAGTACTTC

d_gene: .
j_gene: TRBJ2-1
v_gene: TRBV19
CDR3aa: CASSIWTALSNEQFF
CDR3nt: TGTGCCAGTAGTATATGGACGGCGCTAAGTAATGAGCAGTTCTTC

d_gene: .
j_gene: TRBJ2-7
v_gene: TRBV6-2/TRBV6-3
CDR3aa: CASSAGVEQYF
CDR3nt: TGTGCCAGCAGTGCAGGGGTCGAGCAGTACTTC

d_gene: .
j_gene: TRBJ1-2
v_gene: TRBV30
CDR3aa: CAGGYRYGYTF
CDR3nt: TGTGCCGGCGGGTACCGGTATGGCTACACCTTC

d_gene: .
j_gene: TRBJ1-5
v_gene: TRBV12-3/TRBV12-4
CDR3aa: CATQRGVQPQHF
CDR3nt: TGTGCCACCCAACGAGGTGTTCAGCCCCAGCATTTT

d_gene: .
j_gene: TRBJ1-5
v_gene: TRBV2
CDR3aa: CASTGGSPTHNQPQHF
CDR3nt: TGTGCCAGCACCGGTGGGAGCCCAACGCACAATCAGCCCCAGCATTTT

d_gene: .
j_gene: TRBJ1-2
v_gene: TRBV7-2
CDR3aa: CASSSNGYGYTF
CDR3nt: TGTGCCAGCAGCTCCAACGGCTATGGCTACACCTTC

d_gene: TRBD2
j_gene: TRBJ2-1
v_gene: TRBV2
CDR3aa: CASSVAGGPINEQFF
CDR3nt: TGTGCCAGCAGTGTAGCGGGGGGGCCAATCAATGAGCAGTTCTTC

d_gene: TRBD1
j_gene: TRBJ2-7
v_gene: TRBV5-1
CDR3aa: CASRYGTGPYEQYF
CDR3nt: TGCGCCAGCAGGTACGGGACAGGGCCCTACGAGCAGTACTTC

d_gene: .
j_gene: TRBJ1-2
v_gene: TRBV30
CDR3aa: CAWSVGDYYGYTF
CDR3nt: TGTGCCTGGAGTGTAGGCGATTACTATGGCTACACCTTC

d_gene: .
j_gene: TRBJ1-2
v_gene: TRBV7-8
CDR3aa: CASSPRGGSYGYTF
CDR3nt: TGTGCCAGCAGCCCGCGGGGGGGCAGCTATGGCTACACCTTC

d_gene: .
j_gene: TRBJ1-2
v_gene: TRBV4-2
CDR3aa: CASSQETGGNGYTF
CDR3nt: TGTGCCAGCAGCCAAGAAACCGGGGGCAATGGCTACACCTTC

d_gene: .
j_gene: TRBJ1-2
v_gene: TRBV15
CDR3aa: CATSRVVGVRYGYTF
CDR3nt: TGTGCCACCAGCAGGGTTGTGGGGGTACGGTATGGCTACACCTTC

d_gene: .
j_gene: TRBJ1-4
v_gene: TRBV28
CDR3aa: CASSLSGRTNEKLFF
CDR3nt: TGTGCCAGCAGTTTATCTGGGAGAACTAATGAAAAACTGTTTTTT

d_gene: TRBD1
j_gene: TRBJ2-7
v_gene: TRBV19
CDR3aa: CASSIQGTGGHYEQYF
CDR3nt: TGTGCCAGTAGTATACAGGGGACAGGGGGCCACTACGAGCAGTACTTC